This T cell receptor (beta chain) was recovered during a study of cytomegalovirus exposure and HLA in healthy donors. Both 60 Vbeta primers and 13 Jbeta primers went into the PCR. This table comes from immunoSEQ multiplex PCR, and its TCRdb copy is limited to in-frame clones, with some not included. The data show some 190,000 clones, roughly 77% seen once. The CDR3 extends over 14 amino acids. Germline V CDR1 and CDR2: SGHNT, YYREEE (reference sequence). Trimming pared 0 bases from V and 5 bases from J, leaving 11 bases between. The material sequenced was PBMCs. The J gene is TRBJ1-1, the V gene TRBV5-4; D may be TRBD1 (6 bases). This clonotype was obtained from a woman aged 45 to 65 in good health and CMV-seronegative. CDR3 region: CASSLAGVETEAFF. CDR3 bases: TGTGCCAGCAGCTTGGCAGGGGTCGAGACTGAAGCTTTCTTT.